The 11 T cell receptor beta chains below all came from one sample that was sequenced in a study of blood T cell repertoires in COVID-19. Data came from immunoSEQ multiplex PCR; TCRdb stores just in-frame clones and leaves some out. The data show 270,000 or so clones, nearly 85% seen once. Specimen: peripheral blood. These receptors originate from a human donor in a cohort sampled during active COVID-19.

CDR3: CASSVGLSSEQYF. The CDR3 DNA follows: TGCGCCAGCAGTGTGGGACTGAGCAGCGAGCAGTACTTC. This chain joins TRBV10-1 and TRBJ2-7; a weak D match, TRBD2 (6 bases). The CDR3 sequence is 13 residues long. Germline assignment: CDR1 WNHNN and CDR2 SYGVQD (reference sequence). Trimming shortened V by 4 bases and J by 6 bases, and 13 bases separated the two germline ends.

The chain has TRBV5-4 and TRBJ2-7; 11 nucleotides align to TRBD2. Germline assignment: CDR1 SGHNT and CDR2 YYREEE (reference sequence). V dropped 4 bases and J dropped 4; count of bases not matched to a gene: 4. The CDR3 runs 14 residues. CDR3 amino acids: CASSPGLAEYEQYF. For the CDR3, the DNA is TGTGCCAGCAGCCCGGGACTAGCGGAGTACGAGCAGTACTTC.

The chain joins TRBV19 to TRBJ2-7, with 7 bases matching TRBD1. CDR1 is LNHDA and CDR2 is SQIVND in the germline V gene (reference sequence). This CDR3 contains 17 residues. Trimming at V came to 3 bases and at J to 2 bases, leaving 13 bases not matched to a gene. CDR3 coding DNA: TGTGCCAGTAGTATCCGAACAGGGGTCCCAGGCGCCTACGAGCAGTACTTC. Protein: CASSIRTGVPGAYEQYF.

The rearrangement uses TRBV18 and TRBJ2-3, with no clear D. With 0 bases removed from V and 4 bases from J, the gap between germline ends came to 8 bases. The CDR3 is made up of 14 amino acids. CDR1 is KGHSH, CDR2 LQKENI, per germline. The CDR3 DNA reads as TGTGCCAGCTCACCACCCGCTGGCCCAGATACGCAGTATTTT. As protein: CASSPPAGPDTQYF. The complete variable domain, with remaining parts taken from reference TRBV18 and TRBJ2-3, reads NAGVMQNPRHLVRRRGQEARLRCSPMKGHSHVYWYRQLPEEGLKFMVYLQKENIIDESGMPKERFSAEFPKEGPSILRIQQVVRGDSAAYFCASSPPAGPDTQYFGPGTRLTVL.

V and J are TRBV7-2 and TRBJ1-4, with a weak D call TRBD1 (6 bases). Germline values: CDR1 SGHTA, CDR2 FQGNSA. With 1 base removed from V and 3 bases from J, the gap between germline ends came to 9 bases. The CDR3 consists of 15 residues. DNA for the CDR3: TGTGCCAGCAGCTTAGACAGGGCGGCTAATGAAAAACTGTTTTTT. This encodes CASSLDRAANEKLFF. Full variable domain (remainder filled in from reference TRBV7-2 and TRBJ1-4): GAGVSQSPSNKVTEKGKDVELRCDPISGHTALYWYRQSLGQGLEFLIYFQGNSAPDKSGLPSDRFSAERTGGSVSTLTIQRTQQEDSAVYLCASSLDRAANEKLFFGSGTQLSVL.

In nucleotides, the CDR3 is TGTGCCAGCAGCCCTCGACTAGGACACAATGAGCAGTTCTTC. Amino acids: CASSPRLGHNEQFF. The chain uses TRBV7-3 and TRBJ2-1; tentative D call: TRBD2 (6 bases). The V gene lost 5 bases and the J gene lost 5 bases, with 13 bases spanning the gap. CDR1 is SGHTA and CDR2 is FQGTGA in the germline V gene. The CDR3 runs to 14 residues.

The genes are TRBV9 and TRBJ2-7, with TRBD2 matching 9 bases. The CDR3 has 15 amino acids. In germline, CDR1 is SGDLS, CDR2 YYNGEE. The V segment lost 3 bases and the J segment 2 bases; nucleotides outside the gene matches: 6. The CDR3 nucleotides are TGTGCCAGCAGCGAGGGCCTAGCGGGACCCTACGAGCAGTACTTC. It encodes CASSEGLAGPYEQYF.

The gene calls are TRBV4-1 and TRBJ2-3, with a tentative D call TRBD2 (6 bases). Germline V CDR1 and CDR2: MGHRA, YSYEKL. CDR3 length equals 17 residues. Deletions cut 0 bases from V and 0 bases from J, with 13 bases between. The CDR3 region is CASSQEEVAASTDTQYF. In DNA, the CDR3 is TGCGCCAGCAGCCAAGAAGAGGTAGCGGCCAGCACAGATACGCAGTATTTT.

V gene TRBV11-3 combines with J gene TRBJ2-2, with 13 bases aligning to TRBD2. The germline V gene encodes CDR1 SGHNT and CDR2 YENEEA. Trimming took 5 bases from V and 7 from J; bases not matched to a gene: 10. The CDR3 extends over 17 amino acids. CDR3 in DNA: TGTGCCAGCAGCGAGACTAGCGGGGGGATCGGGGACGGGGAGCTGTTTTTT. As protein: CASSETSGGIGDGELFF.

The chain has TRBV5-1 and TRBJ1-2, with 8 bases matching TRBD1. V lost 3 bases to trimming and J lost 6 bases; unmatched junction nucleotides: 7. This CDR3 is 14 amino acids long. Germline CDR1 and CDR2: SGHRS and YFSETQ. This chain's CDR3 is CASSSTGARHGYTF. The CDR3 DNA follows: TGCGCCAGCAGCTCGACAGGGGCTCGTCATGGCTACACCTTC.

This clone has just a few counts. The V call is TRBV5-4, the J call TRBJ2-1; 11 positions agree with TRBD2. Germline trimming cut 4 bases from V and 7 bases from J; bases unmatched to any gene: 10. CDR3 length: 16 amino acids. Germline values: CDR1 SGHNT, CDR2 YYREEE (reference sequence). CDR3 amino acids: CASSPLAGGPRNEQFF. The CDR3 DNA reads as TGTGCCAGCAGCCCCTTAGCGGGGGGGCCGCGGAATGAGCAGTTCTTC.